The entry below gives a single TCR beta chain sequence along with its context. This record belongs to a study of blood T cell repertoires in COVID-19. Study-level information: Samples of COVID-19 (acute and convalescent) were obtained from the United States, Italy and Spain.

CDR1 MDHEN and CDR2 SYDVKM come from the germline V gene. This CDR3 contains 12 residues. Trimming cost V 7 bases and J 7 bases, with 13 bases left between them. TCRdb keeps only in-frame clones here, not all; method: immunoSEQ multiplex PCR. The repertoire holds roughly 240,000 clones, roughly 83% seen once, with about 4.6% in the top ten. The source material was peripheral blood. The sequence was collected from a man aged 60-69 years who had recovered from COVID-19. The V and J genes are TRBV28 and TRBJ1-1; TRBD1 is a possible D gene (5 bases). The chain's CDR3 is CASTTAGDEAFF. The DNA for the CDR3 is TGTGCCAGCACGACAGCTGGAGATGAAGCTTTCTTT.